The rows below give T cell receptor beta chains drawn from one sample of a study of PD-L1 blockade in urothelial cancer. Libraries were prepared by immunoSEQ multiplex PCR; TCRdb keeps only in-frame clonotypes and omits some of them. This sample carries 30,000 to 35,000 clones, approximately 87% of them seen once, and the ten largest clones take 15% to 19%. Here the sequenced sample was PBMCs, taken around atezolizumab (anti-PD-L1) treatment. Source of these receptors: a man aged 55 to 69 with urothelial cancer. CDR3s include the opening cysteine and the closing phenylalanine or tryptophan. Each record gives: CDR3 length, V gene, clone size, J gene, D gene, CDR3 protein, CDR3 DNA. A D gene is named only where the DNA matches it firmly. Clone size is given for some rows only: seen once, a few or many times, or a class if the clone is expanded.

15	TRBV5-1	-	TRBJ1-1	-	CASSLNTGKNTEAFF	TGCGCCAGCAGCTTGAATACAGGGAAGAACACTGAAGCTTTCTTT
13	TRBV18	-	TRBJ2-7	TRBD1	CASSGQGVGEQYF	TGTGCCAGCTCGGGACAGGGGGTTGGCGAGCAGTACTTC
14	TRBV7-9	-	TRBJ2-7	-	CASSLRVGNYEQYF	TGTGCCAGCAGCTTACGGGTTGGTAACTACGAGCAGTACTTC
14	TRBV19	-	TRBJ1-1	TRBD1	CASSITGGDTEAFF	TGTGCCAGTAGTATAACAGGGGGGGACACTGAAGCTTTCTTT
13	TRBV6-1	-	TRBJ1-2	-	CASSEREHYGYTF	TGTGCCAGCAGTGAAAGGGAGCACTATGGCTACACCTTC
16	TRBV4-2	-	TRBJ1-5	-	CASSQDAGNSNQPQHF	TGTGCCAGCAGCCAAGACGCGGGGAATTCCAATCAGCCCCAGCATTTT
15	TRBV6-5	-	TRBJ2-3	-	CASSYSPQGTDTQYF	TGTGCCAGCAGTTACTCACCTCAGGGAACAGATACGCAGTATTTT
13	TRBV7-2	-	TRBJ1-1	-	CASSLGQNTEAFF	TGTGCCAGCAGCTTGGGACAAAACACTGAAGCTTTCTTT
16	TRBV29-1	few	TRBJ2-5	TRBD2	CSVESAGGKYQETQYF	TGCAGCGTTGAATCTGCGGGAGGGAAGTACCAAGAGACCCAGTACTTC
11	TRBV27	-	TRBJ1-6	-	CASSQGLSLHF	TGTGCCAGCAGCCAGGGGCTCTCCCTCCACTTT
16	TRBV19	-	TRBJ2-2	TRBD1	CASSLRQGADTGELFF	TGTGCCAGTAGTTTAAGACAGGGGGCTGACACCGGGGAGCTGTTTTTT
13	TRBV11-2	once	TRBJ2-7	-	CASSSRTAREQYF	TGTGCCAGCAGCTCCCGGACAGCCCGGGAGCAGTACTTC
15	TRBV6-6	-	TRBJ1-1	-	CASSYSAGSGTEAFF	TGTGCCAGCAGTTACTCTGCCGGTAGCGGCACTGAAGCTTTCTTT
11	TRBV7-2	-	TRBJ2-7	-	CASSFTYEQYF	TGTGCCAGCAGCTTTACCTACGAGCAGTACTTC
16	TRBV18	-	TRBJ2-1	TRBD1	CASSPPGGTYNTEQFF	TGTGCCAGCTCACCACCAGGGGGCACATACAATACGGAGCAGTTCTTC
12	TRBV21-1	-	TRBJ2-7	-	CASSNRGHEQYF	TGTGCCAGCAGCAATAGGGGGCACGAGCAGTACTTC
15	TRBV29-1	-	TRBJ2-1	TRBD2	CSVRALGGTSREQFF	TGCAGCGTGCGTGCCCTCGGAGGGACTAGTAGGGAGCAGTTCTTC
16	TRBV19	-	TRBJ1-1	-	CASSDPTAPRNTEAFF	TGTGCCAGTAGTGACCCGACAGCCCCGAGGAACACTGAAGCTTTCTTT
17	TRBV4-2	-	TRBJ2-1	TRBD2	CASSPSGTSGAHNEQFF	TGTGCCAGCAGCCCGTCAGGAACTAGCGGTGCTCACAATGAGCAGTTCTTC
13	TRBV6-5	-	TRBJ1-4	-	CASSYYDREKLFF	TGTGCCAGCAGTTACTACGACAGGGAAAAACTGTTTTTT
14	TRBV11-2	once	TRBJ2-1	TRBD2	CASSAPGTSNEQFF	TGTGCCAGCAGCGCGCCCGGGACTAGTAATGAGCAGTTCTTC
17	TRBV7-8	-	TRBJ2-1	TRBD2	CASSYNTGGGILNEQFF	TGTGCCAGTTCGTATAACACGGGAGGGGGGATTTTGAATGAGCAGTTCTTC
12	TRBV7-2	-	TRBJ2-7	-	CASSSNTYEQYF	TGTGCCAGCAGCTCCAACACCTACGAGCAGTACTTC
15	TRBV4-3	-	TRBJ2-1	TRBD1	CASSQVQGDYNEQFF	TGCGCCAGCAGCCAAGTCCAGGGGGATTACAATGAGCAGTTCTTC
14	TRBV9	-	TRBJ2-7	-	CASSSYREPNEQYF	TGTGCCAGCAGCTCGTACAGGGAACCCAACGAGCAGTACTTC